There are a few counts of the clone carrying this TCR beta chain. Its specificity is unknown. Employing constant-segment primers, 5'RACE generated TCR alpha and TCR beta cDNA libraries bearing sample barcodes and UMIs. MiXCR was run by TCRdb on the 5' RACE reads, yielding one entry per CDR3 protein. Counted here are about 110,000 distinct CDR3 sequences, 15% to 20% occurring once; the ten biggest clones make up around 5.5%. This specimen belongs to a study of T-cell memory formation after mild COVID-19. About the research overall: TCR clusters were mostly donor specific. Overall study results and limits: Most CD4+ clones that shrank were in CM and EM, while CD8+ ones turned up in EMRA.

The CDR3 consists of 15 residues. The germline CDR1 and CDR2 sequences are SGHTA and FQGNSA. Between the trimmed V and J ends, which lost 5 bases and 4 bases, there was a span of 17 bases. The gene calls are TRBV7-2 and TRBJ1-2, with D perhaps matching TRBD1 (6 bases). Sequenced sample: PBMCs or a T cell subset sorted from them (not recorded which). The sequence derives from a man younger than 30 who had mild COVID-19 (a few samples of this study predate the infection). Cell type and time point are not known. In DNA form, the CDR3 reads TGTGCCAGCAGCCTAGGGGGGGCGCAATCCTATGGCTACACCTTC. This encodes CASSLGGAQSYGYTF.